This entry lists 5 T cell receptor beta chains sequenced from one sample in a study of T cells in localized non-small cell lung cancer. Here immunoSEQ multiplex PCR was the method, and the copy in TCRdb shows in-frame clones only, minus some. The sample consists of some 15,000 clones, over 75% of them appearing once. Material: peripheral blood, obtained before any cancer treatment. These TCRs come from a male donor aged 60 or over with stage I lung adenocarcinoma.

V is TRBV10-2 and J is TRBJ2-4, with 9 bases fitting TRBD1. CDR3 length equals 15 residues. V gave up 4 bases and J gave up 0 bases; unmatched junction bases: 1. In germline, CDR1 is WSHSY, CDR2 SAAADI. The CDR3 DNA is TGCGCCAGCAGTGGGGACAGGGTAGCCAAAAACATTCAGTACTTC. This translates into CASSGDRVAKNIQYF.

This clone has just a few counts. V and J are TRBV11-3 and TRBJ2-1; tentatively, D is TRBD2 (5 bases). The CDR3 totals 15 residues. The V and J ends lost 2 bases and 7 bases respectively, with 15 bases between them. CDR1 is SGHNT and CDR2 is YENEEA in the germline V gene. Written as DNA, the CDR3 is TGTGCCAGCAGCTTACGCCCGACGTCGGGGAATGAGCAGTTCTTC. Its translation: CASSLRPTSGNEQFF.

The J gene is TRBJ2-3, the V gene TRBV7-2; D remains ambiguous. This CDR3 has 13 amino acids. V was shortened by 2 bases and J by 5 bases, with 8 bases between the two germline ends. Germline CDR1 and CDR2: SGHTA and FQGNSA. The CDR3 protein is CASSLSVEDTQYF. The CDR3 DNA follows: TGTGCCAGCAGCTTATCGGTCGAAGATACGCAGTATTTT.

The chain carries TRBV5-1 and TRBJ2-7; 9 bases map to TRBD1. The V and J ends lost 2 bases and 3 bases, in that order; junction bases with no gene match: 3. CDR3 length equals 14 residues. CDR1 and CDR2 from the germline V gene are SGHRS and YFSETQ. The CDR3: CASSFETGGYEQYF. CDR3 bases: TGCGCCAGCAGCTTCGAGACAGGGGGCTACGAGCAGTACTTC.

The chain couples TRBV5-1 to TRBJ1-5, with D possibly TRBD1 on 5 matching bases. CDR1 and CDR2 (germline): SGHRS, YFSETQ. V gave up 4 bases and J gave up 6 bases, with 17 bases separating them. There are 15 residues in the CDR3. The CDR3 spells CASSPDSEEGQPQHF. Here the CDR3 DNA reads TGCGCCAGCAGCCCTGACAGTGAGGAAGGTCAGCCCCAGCATTTT.